The clone carrying this TCR beta chain is a singleton in its sample. The CDR3 sequence is 16 residues long. Germline CDR1 and CDR2: SQVTM and ANQGSEA. V gave up 0 bases and J gave up 0 bases; unmatched junction bases: 3. These data belong to a study of blood T cell repertoires in COVID-19. About the study: The origin of the acute and convalescent COVID-19 samples was the United States, Italy and Spain.

Profiled with immunoSEQ multiplex PCR; TCRdb holds only in-frame clones, not every one. The table has some 240,000 clones, around 83% seen once. The TCR sequence derives from a man between 50 and 59 years old with active or convalescent COVID-19. The chain couples TRBV29-1 to TRBJ2-7; the match to TRBD2 covers 12 bases. The sequenced sample consisted of peripheral blood. The CDR3 sequence is CSVEDPTSGSSYEQYF. In nucleotides, the CDR3 is TGCAGCGTTGAAGATCCGACTAGCGGGAGCTCCTACGAGCAGTACTTC.